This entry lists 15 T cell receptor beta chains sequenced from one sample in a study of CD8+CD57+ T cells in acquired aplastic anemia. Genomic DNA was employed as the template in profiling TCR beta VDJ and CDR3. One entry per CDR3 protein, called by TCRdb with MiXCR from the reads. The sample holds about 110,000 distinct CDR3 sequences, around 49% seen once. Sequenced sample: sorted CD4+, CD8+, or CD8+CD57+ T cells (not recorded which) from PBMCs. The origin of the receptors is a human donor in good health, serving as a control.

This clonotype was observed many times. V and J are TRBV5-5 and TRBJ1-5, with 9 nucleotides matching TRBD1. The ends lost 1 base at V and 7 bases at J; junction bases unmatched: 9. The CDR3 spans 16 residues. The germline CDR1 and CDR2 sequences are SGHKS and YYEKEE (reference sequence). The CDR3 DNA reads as TGTGCCAGCAGCTTGTTAGACCGGACAGGGGTACAGCCCCAGCATTTT. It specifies CASSLLDRTGVQPQHF.

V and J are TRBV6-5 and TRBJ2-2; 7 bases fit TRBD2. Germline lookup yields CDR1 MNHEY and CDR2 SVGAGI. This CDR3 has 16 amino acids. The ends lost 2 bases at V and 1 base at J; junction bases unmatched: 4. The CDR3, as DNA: TGTGCCAGCAGTTACACCTTAGCGGGGAACACCGGGGAGCTGTTTTTT. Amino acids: CASSYTLAGNTGELFF.

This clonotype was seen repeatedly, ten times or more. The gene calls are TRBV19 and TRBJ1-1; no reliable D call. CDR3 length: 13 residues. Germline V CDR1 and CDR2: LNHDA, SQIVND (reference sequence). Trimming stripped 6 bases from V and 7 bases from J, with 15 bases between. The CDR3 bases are TGTGCCAGTAGCATTTTGCAGAGTTTTGAAGCTTTCTTT. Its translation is CASSILQSFEAFF.

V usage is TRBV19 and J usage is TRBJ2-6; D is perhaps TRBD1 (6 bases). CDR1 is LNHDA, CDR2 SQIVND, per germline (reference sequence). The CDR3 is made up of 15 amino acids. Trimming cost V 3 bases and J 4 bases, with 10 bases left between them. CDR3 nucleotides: TGTGCCAGTAGTATCACCGGGACAGGGGCCAACGTCCTGACTTTC. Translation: CASSITGTGANVLTF.

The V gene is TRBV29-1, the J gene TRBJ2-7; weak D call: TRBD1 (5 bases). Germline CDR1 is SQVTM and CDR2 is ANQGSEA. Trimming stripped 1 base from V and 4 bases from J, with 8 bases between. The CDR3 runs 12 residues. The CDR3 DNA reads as TGCAGCGTTGAAGCAGGGCAATACGAGCAGTACTTC. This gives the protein CSVEAGQYEQYF.

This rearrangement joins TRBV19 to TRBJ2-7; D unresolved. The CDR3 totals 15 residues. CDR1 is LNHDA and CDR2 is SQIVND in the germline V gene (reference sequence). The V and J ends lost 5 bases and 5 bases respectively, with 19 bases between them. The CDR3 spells CASSLNSDGWDEQYF. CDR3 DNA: TGTGCCAGTAGTCTGAATTCCGATGGATGGGACGAGCAGTACTTC.

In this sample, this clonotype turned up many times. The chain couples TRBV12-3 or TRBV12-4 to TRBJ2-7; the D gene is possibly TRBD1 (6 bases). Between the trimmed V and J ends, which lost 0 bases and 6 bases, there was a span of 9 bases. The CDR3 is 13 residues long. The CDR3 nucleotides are TGTGCCAGCAGTTTAGCCCCAGGGGCCGAGCAGTACTTC. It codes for CASSLAPGAEQYF.

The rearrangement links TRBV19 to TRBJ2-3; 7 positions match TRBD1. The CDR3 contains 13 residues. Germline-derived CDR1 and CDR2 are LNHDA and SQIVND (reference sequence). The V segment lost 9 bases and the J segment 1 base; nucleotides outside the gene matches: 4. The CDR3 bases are TGTGCCAGCACCGGACAGGGCACAGATACGCAGTATTTT. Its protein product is CASTGQGTDTQYF. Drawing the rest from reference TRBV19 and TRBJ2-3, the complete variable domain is DGGITQSPKYLFRKEGQNVTLSCEQNLNHDAMYWYRQDPGQGLRLIYYSQIVNDFQKGDIAEGYSVSREKKESFPLTVTSAQKNPTAFYLCASTGQGTDTQYFGPGTRLTVL.

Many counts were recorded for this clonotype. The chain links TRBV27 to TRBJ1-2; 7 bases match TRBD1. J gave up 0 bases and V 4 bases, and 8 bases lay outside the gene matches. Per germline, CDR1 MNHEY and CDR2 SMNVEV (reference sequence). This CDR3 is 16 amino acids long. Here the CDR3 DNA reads TGTGCCAGCAGTTATCAACAGGGGACCGCTAACTATGGCTACACCTTC. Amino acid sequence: CASSYQQGTANYGYTF.

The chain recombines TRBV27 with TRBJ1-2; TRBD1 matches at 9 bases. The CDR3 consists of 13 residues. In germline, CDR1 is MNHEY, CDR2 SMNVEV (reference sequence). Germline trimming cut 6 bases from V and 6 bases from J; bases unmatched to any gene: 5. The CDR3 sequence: CASSYRGQDGYTF. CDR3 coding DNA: TGTGCCAGCAGCTACAGGGGGCAAGATGGCTACACCTTC.

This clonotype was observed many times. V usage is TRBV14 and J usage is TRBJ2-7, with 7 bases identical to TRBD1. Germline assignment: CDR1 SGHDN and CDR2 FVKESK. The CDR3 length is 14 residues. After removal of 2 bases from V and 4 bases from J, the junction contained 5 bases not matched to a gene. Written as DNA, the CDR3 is TGTGCCAGCAGCCAACGAGGGGGCCGTTACGAGCAGTACTTC. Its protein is CASSQRGGRYEQYF.

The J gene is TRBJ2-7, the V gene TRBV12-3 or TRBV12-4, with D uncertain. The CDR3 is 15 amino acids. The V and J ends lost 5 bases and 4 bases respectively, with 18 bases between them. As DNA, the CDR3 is TGTGCCAGCAGTCCCACGAAACAAGGGAAGTACGAGCAGTACTTC. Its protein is CASSPTKQGKYEQYF.

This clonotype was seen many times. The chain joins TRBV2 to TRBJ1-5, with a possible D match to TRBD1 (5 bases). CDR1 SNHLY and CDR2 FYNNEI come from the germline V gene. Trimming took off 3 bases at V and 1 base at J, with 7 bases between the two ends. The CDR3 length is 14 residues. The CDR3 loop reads CASSDWGSNQPQHF. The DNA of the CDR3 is TGTGCCAGCAGTGATTGGGGGAGCAATCAGCCCCAGCATTTT.

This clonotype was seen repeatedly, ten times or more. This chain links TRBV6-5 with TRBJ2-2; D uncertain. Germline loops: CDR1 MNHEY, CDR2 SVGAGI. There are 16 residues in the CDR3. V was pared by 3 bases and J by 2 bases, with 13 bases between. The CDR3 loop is CASSYGWQLNTGELFF. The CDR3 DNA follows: TGTGCCAGCAGTTATGGTTGGCAGCTTAACACCGGGGAGCTGTTTTTT.

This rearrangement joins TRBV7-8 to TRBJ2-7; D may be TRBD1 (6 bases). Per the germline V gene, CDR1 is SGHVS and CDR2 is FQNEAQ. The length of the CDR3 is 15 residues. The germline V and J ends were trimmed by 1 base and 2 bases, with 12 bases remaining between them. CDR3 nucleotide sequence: TGTGCCAGCAGCTTAGTTGACAGGATGGCCTACGAGCAGTACTTC. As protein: CASSLVDRMAYEQYF.